This TCR beta chain comes out of a study of T cell changes during pregnancy in multiple sclerosis. The data were produced by immunoSEQ multiplex PCR, yet TCRdb's version contains in-frame clones alone and is incomplete. This table has 70,000 to 95,000 clones, approximately 92% appearing once. V lost 1 base and J lost 9, with 7 bases in between. This CDR3 has 13 residues. CDR1 is LNHNV, CDR2 YYDKDF, per germline (reference sequence). The rearrangement uses TRBV15 and TRBJ1-6, with D unclear. Source: peripheral blood, taken in the first trimester of pregnancy. The TCR originated in a female donor with multiple sclerosis, enrolled in a pregnancy study. The CDR3 region is CATSRVSGSPLHF. CDR3 in DNA: TGTGCCACCAGCAGAGTGTCGGGTTCACCCCTCCACTTT.